Each of the 29 T cell receptor beta chains below was sequenced from the same sample in a study of blood T cells in healthy people across ages. A second PCR of 7 to 11 cycles used a sample-barcoded 5' primer and a J-beta primer mix. TCRdb recomputed calls from the 5' RACE reads with MiXCR, one row per CDR3 protein. The sample yields some 290,000 distinct CDR3 sequences, around 27% seen once. Input material: blood. These receptors originate from a woman in her sixties or seventies in good health.

This sequence joins TRBV25-1 and TRBJ2-3, with TRBD1 as a possible D gene (5 bases). V was clipped by 3 bases and J by 2 bases, with 18 bases between them. From germline, CDR1 is MGHDK and CDR2 SYGVNS. The CDR3 loop spans 17 amino acids. CDR3 in DNA: TGTGCCAGCAGTGACTCAGGGTCTATCAGAGACACAGATACGCAGTATTTT. Protein product: CASSDSGSIRDTDTQYF.

V and J are TRBV25-1 and TRBJ1-1, with 8 bases fitting TRBD1. The CDR3 loop spans 14 amino acids. V lost 5 bases, J lost 5 bases, and 7 bases stayed unmatched. Germline CDR1 and CDR2: MGHDK and SYGVNS. The CDR3 region is CASSIQGGGTEAFF. The CDR3 coding sequence is TGTGCCAGCAGTATACAGGGGGGAGGAACTGAAGCTTTCTTT.

This chain uses TRBV20-1 with TRBJ2-7; possible D gene TRBD1, 6 bases. This CDR3 spans 12 amino acids. The germline V gene encodes CDR1 DFQATT and CDR2 SNEGSKA (reference sequence). The V and J ends lost 6 bases and 4 bases respectively, with 13 bases between them. CDR3 sequence: CSARGVPYEQYF. The CDR3 DNA reads as TGCAGTGCCAGGGGAGTCCCTTACGAGCAGTACTTC.

The V gene is TRBV6-6, the J gene TRBJ1-4; D is undetermined. The germline V gene has CDR1 MNHNY and CDR2 SVGAGI (reference sequence). The CDR3 runs to 16 residues. Deletions cut 5 bases from V and 2 bases from J, with 15 bases between. CDR3 DNA sequence: TGTGCCAGCAGTCGCGGTCCTTCACGCACTAATGAAAAACTGTTTTTT. Translated, it gives CASSRGPSRTNEKLFF.

The J gene is TRBJ2-4, the V gene TRBV20-1; 7 positions agree with TRBD2. Germline V gives CDR1 DFQATT, CDR2 SNEGSKA (reference sequence). V was clipped by 0 bases and J by 8 bases; unmatched bases: 7. CDR3 length equals 14 residues. CDR3 in amino acids: CSARDRGLRDIQYF. The DNA for the CDR3 is TGCAGTGCTAGAGATCGGGGACTACGGGACATTCAGTACTTC.

The chain has TRBV10-2 and TRBJ1-6, with D uncertain. V lost 4 bases, J lost 5 bases, and 15 bases lay in between. This CDR3 comprises 16 residues. Per the germline V gene, CDR1 is WSHSY and CDR2 is SAAADI. CDR3 nucleotides: TGCGCCAGCAGTGCAGCTCGAACGAACGATAATTCACCCCTCCACTTT. Protein sequence: CASSAARTNDNSPLHF.

The chain carries TRBV5-1 and TRBJ2-7, with D perhaps TRBD1 or TRBD2 (5 bases each). The germline gives CDR1 SGHRS, CDR2 YFSETQ. The V and J ends lost 3 bases and 3 bases respectively, with 13 bases between them. The CDR3 is made up of 14 amino acids. In DNA, the CDR3 is TGCGCCAGCAGCTGGGGACGCGGAGTCTACGAGCAGTACTTC. Protein: CASSWGRGVYEQYF.

The chain combines TRBV5-1 with TRBJ2-6; 11 bases are a match to TRBD1. V trimming: 3 bases; J trimming: 3 bases; junction bases outside the gene matches: 2. CDR1 and CDR2 from the germline V gene are SGHRS and YFSETQ. The length of the CDR3 is 16 residues. CDR3 amino acids: CASSWTGGGGANVLTF. CDR3 in DNA: TGCGCCAGCAGCTGGACAGGGGGCGGTGGGGCCAACGTCCTGACTTTC.

The V gene is TRBV13, the J gene TRBJ1-4, with 9 positions matching TRBD1. CDR1 and CDR2 from the germline V gene are PRHDT and FYEKMQ (reference sequence). The junction had 5 bases not matched to a gene; V was cut back by 3 bases and J by 6 bases. This CDR3 region has 15 residues. The CDR3 spells CASSLTGGGYEKLFF. The DNA for the CDR3 is TGTGCCAGCAGCTTGACAGGGGGTGGTTATGAAAAACTGTTTTTT.

This clonotype was recorded at least ten times. The chain employs TRBV7-2 and TRBJ2-1, with 7 bases identical to TRBD2. J was trimmed by 5 bases and V by 5 bases; bases with no gene match: 12. The CDR3 loop spans 16 amino acids. Germline V gives CDR1 SGHTA, CDR2 FQGNSA. In DNA form, the CDR3 reads TGTGCCAGCAGCGCCGCTGGGGGGGTTTTCGACAATGAGCAGTTCTTC. This translates into CASSAAGGVFDNEQFF. Drawing the rest from reference TRBV7-2 and TRBJ2-1, the complete variable domain is GAGVSQSPSNKVTEKGKDVELRCDPISGHTALYWYRQSLGQGLEFLIYFQGNSAPDKSGLPSDRFSAERTGGSVSTLTIQRTQQEDSAVYLCASSAAGGVFDNEQFFGPGTRLTVL.

This clonotype was seen only a few times. The chain employs TRBV12-3 or TRBV12-4 and TRBJ2-7; TRBD1 matches 9 bases. With V trimmed by 0 bases and J by 7 bases, 7 bases remained unmatched. The CDR3 runs to 15 residues. CDR3 region: CASSLAGTGTKEQYF. The CDR3 DNA follows: TGTGCCAGCAGTTTAGCCGGGACAGGGACTAAGGAGCAGTACTTC.

The chain couples TRBV28 to TRBJ2-5, with TRBD2 as a possible D gene (5 bases). TRBJ2-7 matches the DNA end more closely, so the J call is doubtful. Germline CDR1 is MDHEN and CDR2 is SYDVKM. The CDR3 covers 14 residues. Here the CDR3 reads CASSFSRRTYEQYF. CDR3 in DNA: TGTGCCAGCAGTTTCTCCAGGAGGACCTACGAGCAGTACTTC.

The V call is TRBV28, the J call TRBJ2-3, with unresolved D. V was clipped by 6 bases and J by 5 bases, with 24 bases between them. The CDR3 sequence is 17 residues long. CDR1 is MDHEN, CDR2 SYDVKM, per germline. CDR3 bases: TGTGCCAGCAGCGATAATTCCGGGCCCAAGTTAGGAGATACGCAGTATTTT. Amino acids: CASSDNSGPKLGDTQYF.

This chain uses TRBV5-1 with TRBJ1-1, with a weak D call TRBD1 (6 bases). Per germline, CDR1 SGHRS and CDR2 YFSETQ. Trimming pared 4 bases from V and 1 base from J, leaving 11 bases between. The CDR3 sequence is 14 residues long. Here the CDR3 reads CASSPPDRNTEAFF. CDR3 sequence (DNA): TGCGCCAGCAGCCCACCGGACAGGAACACTGAAGCTTTCTTT. Full variable domain (missing parts from reference TRBV5-1 and TRBJ1-1): KAGVTQTPRYLIKTRGQQVTLSCSPISGHRSVSWYQQTPGQGLQFLFEYFSETQRNKGNFPGRFSGRQFSNSRSEMNVSTLELGDSALYLCASSPPDRNTEAFFGQGTRLTVV.

The J gene is TRBJ2-5, the V gene TRBV6-5; TRBD2 aligns across 12 bases. This CDR3 spans 16 amino acids. Germline trimming cut 3 bases from V and 6 bases from J; bases unmatched to any gene: 8. Germline assignment: CDR1 MNHEY and CDR2 SVGAGI. The CDR3 nucleotides are TGTGCCAGCAGTTATAGACTAGCGGGAGTCGGGAAGACCCAGTACTTC. Translation gives CASSYRLAGVGKTQYF.

This sequence joins TRBV7-2 and TRBJ2-7, with a possible D match to TRBD2 (6 bases). V gave up 2 bases and J gave up 5 bases, with 7 bases separating them. Per germline, CDR1 SGHTA and CDR2 FQGNSA. There are 12 residues in the CDR3. The CDR3: CASSLRRDEQYF. Here the CDR3 DNA reads TGTGCCAGCAGCTTAAGGAGGGACGAGCAGTACTTC. The whole variable domain, remainder taken from reference TRBV7-2 and TRBJ2-7, is GAGVSQSPSNKVTEKGKDVELRCDPISGHTALYWYRQSLGQGLEFLIYFQGNSAPDKSGLPSDRFSAERTGGSVSTLTIQRTQQEDSAVYLCASSLRRDEQYFGPGTRLTVT.

The chain recombines TRBV6-2 or TRBV6-3 with TRBJ2-5; 10 bases line up with TRBD2. The last part of the DNA fits TRBJ2-1 better; the J call may be wrong. The CDR3 extends over 15 amino acids. Germline CDR1 is MNHEY and CDR2 is SVGEGT. CDR3 bases: TGTGCCAGCAGTTACGGTCTAGCGGGAGCTTATGAGCAGTTCTTC. Translated: CASSYGLAGAYEQFF.

This sequence joins TRBV3-1 and TRBJ1-6; 7 nucleotides line up with TRBD1. V shed 7 bases and J 4 bases; nucleotides not matched to a gene: 7. The V gene's germline CDR1 is LGHDT and CDR2 YNNKEL (reference sequence). The CDR3 covers 15 residues. CDR3 sequence (DNA): TGTGCCAGCACGAGGGACAGCCTATATAATTCACCCCTCCACTTT. As protein: CASTRDSLYNSPLHF.

CDR3 nucleotides: TGTGCCAGCAGCTCTCGACAGACTTACAATGAGCAGTTCTTC. Residues: CASSSRQTYNEQFF. The V gene is TRBV11-1, the J gene TRBJ2-1, with D maybe TRBD1 (5 bases). This CDR3 comprises 14 residues. From germline, CDR1 is SGHAT and CDR2 FQDESV (reference sequence). The V end lost 4 bases, the J end lost 4 bases, and 11 bases lay between the germline ends.

This clonotype was counted ten times or more. V usage is TRBV20-1 and J usage is TRBJ2-5; possibly TRBD1 or TRBD2 for D (5 bases each). Germline CDR1 and CDR2: DFQATT and SNEGSKA (reference sequence). The CDR3 runs 12 residues. Trimming cost V 5 bases and J 7 bases, with 14 bases left between them. The CDR3 reads CSAPRDPGTQYF. Here the CDR3 DNA reads TGCAGTGCTCCCCGGGACCCTGGGACCCAGTACTTC.

The chain combines TRBV28 with TRBJ2-2; 7 bases agree with TRBD1. The CDR3 has 15 amino acids. From germline, CDR1 is MDHEN and CDR2 SYDVKM. Trimming removed 4 bases from V and 1 base from J; junction bases left unmatched: 3. The CDR3 DNA reads TGTGCCAGCAGTTGGGCAGGGGGGAACACCGGGGAGCTGTTTTTT. Amino acid sequence: CASSWAGGNTGELFF. The full variable domain, rest sourced from reference TRBV28 and TRBJ2-2, is DVKVTQSSRYLVKRTGEKVFLECVQDMDHENMFWYRQDPGLGLRLIYFSYDVKMKEKGDIPEGYSVSREKKERFSLILESASTNQTSMYLCASSWAGGNTGELFFGEGSRLTVL.

Notes on this clonotype: A read error is possible here, since a much larger clone lies one base away. The rearrangement joins TRBV20-1 to TRBJ1-2, with 7 bases aligning to TRBD1. The CDR3 contains 12 residues. Germline CDR1 reads DFQATT; CDR2 reads SNEGSKA (reference sequence). The V segment lost 7 bases and the J segment 8 bases; nucleotides outside the gene matches: 10. CDR3 DNA sequence: TGCAGTGTGATCCGACAGGGCTACGGCTACACCTTC. It encodes CSVIRQGYGYTF.

The chain employs TRBV7-2 and TRBJ1-4; 7 nucleotides align to TRBD1. V trimming: 4 bases; J trimming: 8 bases; junction bases outside the gene matches: 7. CDR3 size: 14 residues. Germline V gene data show CDR1 as SGHTA and CDR2 as FQGNSA. The CDR3 protein is CASSSQGGSEKLFF. The CDR3 DNA sequence: TGTGCCAGCAGCTCTCAGGGGGGCTCGGAAAAACTGTTTTTT.

This clonotype was found a few times. The V call is TRBV20-1, the J call TRBJ2-5; D is unclear. The ends were cut back, 4 bases at V and 5 bases at J, with 11 bases in the middle. Germline CDR1 is DFQATT and CDR2 is SNEGSKA (reference sequence). The CDR3 is made up of 12 amino acids. CDR3 sequence reads: CSATRLGETQYF. As DNA, the CDR3 is TGCAGTGCTACACGGCTAGGGGAGACCCAGTACTTC.

The genes are TRBV7-2 and TRBJ2-7; TRBD2 aligns across 9 bases. The CDR3 contains 13 residues. V shed 5 bases, J shed 6 bases, and the junction held 5 bases outside the gene matches. The germline V gene encodes CDR1 SGHTA and CDR2 FQGNSA. In DNA form, the CDR3 reads TGTGCCAGCAGCGTGACTAGCGGCACCGAGCAGTACTTC. This encodes CASSVTSGTEQYF. The full variable domain, completed using reference TRBV7-2 and TRBJ2-7, is GAGVSQSPSNKVTEKGKDVELRCDPISGHTALYWYRQSLGQGLEFLIYFQGNSAPDKSGLPSDRFSAERTGGSVSTLTIQRTQQEDSAVYLCASSVTSGTEQYFGPGTRLTVT.

This clonotype has a handful of counts. The J gene is TRBJ2-5, the V gene TRBV5-1; 7 bases map to TRBD2. Germline CDR1 SGHRS, CDR2 YFSETQ. The CDR3 runs to 14 residues. V was pared by 1 base and J by 1 base, with 1 base of the junction left unmatched. CDR3 nucleotides: TGCGCCAGCAGCTTGACTAGCGCCCAAGAGACCCAGTACTTC. It yields the protein CASSLTSAQETQYF.

CDR3 region: CASSQDGIGGRTSCEQYF. The CDR3 DNA reads as TGCGCCAGCAGCCAAGATGGAATTGGCGGGAGGACCTCTTGCGAGCAGTACTTC. This sequence joins TRBV4-3 and TRBJ2-7; 8 bases are shared with TRBD2. CDR1 is LGHNA, CDR2 YSLEER, per germline. CDR3 length: 18 residues. Trimming took 0 bases from V and 6 from J; bases not matched to a gene: 16.

The V gene is TRBV29-1, the J gene TRBJ2-5; the D is unclear. The DNA matches TRBJ2-1 better at its end, which makes the J call doubtful. The length of the CDR3 is 12 residues. Germline loops: CDR1 SQVTM, CDR2 ANQGSEA. CDR3: CSVEGSYNEQFF. The CDR3 DNA is TGCAGCGTTGAGGGCAGCTACAATGAGCAGTTCTTC.

This clonotype came up many times. The chain joins TRBV29-1 to TRBJ2-3; D uncertain. CDR3 length: 12 residues. The V gene's germline CDR1 is SQVTM and CDR2 ANQGSEA. The ends were cut back, 7 bases at V and 4 bases at J, with 12 bases in the middle. CDR3: CSAQAPSDTQYF. Written as DNA, the CDR3 is TGCAGCGCCCAGGCCCCCTCAGATACGCAGTATTTT.